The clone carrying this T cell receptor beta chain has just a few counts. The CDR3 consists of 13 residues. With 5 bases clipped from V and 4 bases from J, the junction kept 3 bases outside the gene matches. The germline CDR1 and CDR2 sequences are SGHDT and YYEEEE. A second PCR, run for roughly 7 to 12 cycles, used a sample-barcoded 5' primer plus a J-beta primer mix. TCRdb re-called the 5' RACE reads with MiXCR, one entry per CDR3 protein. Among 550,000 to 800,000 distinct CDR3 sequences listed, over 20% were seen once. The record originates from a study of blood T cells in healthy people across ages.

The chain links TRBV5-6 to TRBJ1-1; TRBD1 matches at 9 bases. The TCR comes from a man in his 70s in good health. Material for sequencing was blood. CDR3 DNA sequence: TGTGCCAGCAGTTGGGACAGGGTCACTGAAGCTTTCTTT. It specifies CASSWDRVTEAFF.